Below, 5 T cell receptor beta chains from the same sample are listed, as sequenced in a study of OX40 agonist ivuxolimab in advanced cancers. Some clones are missing from TCRdb's copy, which holds only in-frame ones; the method was immunoSEQ multiplex PCR. The table records around 50,000 clones, 89% of them present only once. The sample in question was CD4+ or CD8+ T cells sorted from blood, obtained in a trial of the OX40 agonist ivuxolimab. The receptors here all came from an adult with an advanced solid tumor such as melanoma, head and neck, liver or kidney cancer.

The chain combines TRBV13 with TRBJ2-4; tentative D call: TRBD1 (5 bases). V was trimmed by 4 bases and J by 7 bases, leaving 17 bases between them. This CDR3 has 15 amino acids. Per the germline V gene, CDR1 is PRHDT and CDR2 is FYEKMQ (reference sequence). CDR3 DNA: TGTGCCAGCAGCTCGGGCCGACAGTTAGGTAACATTCAGTACTTC. Translating it yields CASSSGRQLGNIQYF.

The chain employs TRBV28 and TRBJ2-5, with no clear D. The germline V gene has CDR1 MDHEN and CDR2 SYDVKM. CDR3 length: 11 amino acids. Trimming pared 3 bases from V and 5 bases from J, leaving 4 bases between. The CDR3 nucleotides are TGTGCCAGCAGTTTTTCGGAGACCCAGTACTTC. It encodes CASSFSETQYF.

The V gene is TRBV10-1, the J gene TRBJ2-7; 10 nucleotides match TRBD2. The CDR3 loop spans 15 amino acids. Germline V gene data show CDR1 as WNHNN and CDR2 as SYGVQD (reference sequence). Trimming removed 7 bases from V and 0 bases from J; junction bases left unmatched: 6. This CDR3 is CASKIAGGTSYEQYV. The CDR3 region has the DNA TGCGCCAGCAAAATAGCGGGAGGAACCTCCTACGAGCAGTACGTC.

This clone was detected once. The chain links TRBV2 to TRBJ2-7; D is perhaps TRBD1 (6 bases). This CDR3 spans 16 amino acids. V gave up 2 bases and J gave up 1 base, with 15 bases separating them. Germline V CDR1 and CDR2: SNHLY, FYNNEI. The CDR3 region has the DNA TGTGCCAGCAGTGAACGGCGGCAGGGGTCGTCCTACGAGCAGTACGTC. Protein: CASSERRQGSSYEQYV.

V usage is TRBV7-9 and J usage is TRBJ2-5; D unresolved. The V and J ends lost 2 bases and 3 bases respectively, with 16 bases between them. CDR3 length equals 16 residues. Germline V gene sequence: CDR1 SEHNR, CDR2 FQNEAQ (reference sequence). CDR3 nucleotide sequence: TGTGCCAGCAGCTTAAGTCCTGGGGTGGCGAAAGAGACCCAGTACTTC. Translation gives CASSLSPGVAKETQYF.